A single sample gave rise to the 8 T cell receptor beta chains below, sequenced in a study of TIL therapy for anti-PD-1-resistant metastatic lung cancer. As for time point: pre-treatment sample, taken before nivolumab and TIL therapy. Sequencing used immunoSEQ v3. Clones were read by immunoSEQ multiplex PCR, and TCRdb kept only the in-frame ones, dropping some. The table has tens of thousands of clones, around 67% seen once. The sample was blood, taken at baseline. The receptors here all came from a person aged 25-80 years with non-small cell lung cancer.

This clone has just a few counts. The chain employs TRBV2 and TRBJ1-6; D may be TRBD1 (6 bases). The CDR3 extends over 15 amino acids. The germline V and J ends were trimmed by 8 bases and 5 bases, with 16 bases remaining between them. Germline V CDR1 and CDR2: SNHLY, FYNNEI. CDR3 coding DNA: TGTGCCAGCGTCATACAGGGAGTGGATAATTCACCCCTCCACTTT. Translated: CASVIQGVDNSPLHF.

This clone was recorded only once. This chain joins TRBV10-3 and TRBJ1-3, with D possibly being TRBD1 (5 bases). This CDR3 is 14 amino acids long. Per the germline V gene, CDR1 is ENHRY and CDR2 is SYGVKD. V was clipped by 11 bases and J by 2 bases, with 16 bases between them. The CDR3 is CASHGGGPGNTIYF. The CDR3, as DNA: TGTGCCTCCCACGGGGGGGGTCCTGGAAACACCATATATTTT.

The sample holds one count of this clone. The chain joins TRBV11-1 to TRBJ2-1; D call uncertain. CDR1 is SGHAT, CDR2 FQDESV, per germline (reference sequence). The CDR3 has 15 residues. V lost 11 bases to trimming and J lost 4 bases, with 21 bases between them. The CDR3 DNA reads as TGTGCCGTCTTAATGTCTGGCGGTAGATACAATGAGCAGTTCTTC. Amino acids: CAVLMSGGRYNEQFF.

The chain combines TRBV27 with TRBJ2-7, with 8 bases lining up with TRBD2. V trimming: 8 bases; J trimming: 3 bases; junction bases outside the gene matches: 12. The CDR3 has 15 residues. Germline V gene data show CDR1 as MNHEY and CDR2 as SMNVEV (reference sequence). For the CDR3, the DNA is TGTGCCAGCCGGTCGGCAGGGACTAGGATCTACGAGCAGTACTTC. Residues: CASRSAGTRIYEQYF.

This clone appeared a few times. The rearrangement joins TRBV7-3 to TRBJ1-2; TRBD1 is a possible D gene (6 bases). Germline-derived CDR1 and CDR2 are SGHTA and FQGTGA. This CDR3 has 13 amino acids. V was shortened by 5 bases and J by 6 bases, with 13 bases between the two germline ends. In DNA, the CDR3 is TGTGCCAGCAGCCTGACACAGGGAAATGGCTACACCTTC. It encodes CASSLTQGNGYTF.

This clone came up a few times. The V call is TRBV25-1, the J call TRBJ1-5; D not certain. V shed 6 bases and J shed 1 base, with 10 bases lying between them. The V gene's germline CDR1 is MGHDK and CDR2 SYGVNS. This CDR3 is 14 amino acids long. CDR3 loop: CASSLGASNQPQHF. For the CDR3, the DNA is TGTGCCAGCAGCCTGGGCGCCAGCAATCAGCCCCAGCATTTT.

This clone was detected once. The J gene is TRBJ2-7, the V gene TRBV5-1, with 10 positions matching TRBD2. J gave up 2 bases and V 6 bases, and 5 bases lay outside the gene matches. The length of the CDR3 is 14 residues. Germline assignment: CDR1 SGHRS and CDR2 YFSETQ. This chain's CDR3 is CASTSGGVPYEQYF. The CDR3 DNA reads TGCGCCAGCACTAGCGGGGGAGTTCCCTACGAGCAGTACTTC.

The chain is built from TRBV29-1 and TRBJ2-2; 9 bases map to TRBD2. The CDR3 is 14 residues long. From germline, CDR1 is SQVTM and CDR2 ANQGSEA. V dropped 7 bases and J dropped 6; count of bases not matched to a gene: 9. CDR3 DNA sequence: TGCAGCGGATCGGGACTAGCTCGGTCCGGGGAGCTGTTTTTT. It yields the protein CSGSGLARSGELFF.